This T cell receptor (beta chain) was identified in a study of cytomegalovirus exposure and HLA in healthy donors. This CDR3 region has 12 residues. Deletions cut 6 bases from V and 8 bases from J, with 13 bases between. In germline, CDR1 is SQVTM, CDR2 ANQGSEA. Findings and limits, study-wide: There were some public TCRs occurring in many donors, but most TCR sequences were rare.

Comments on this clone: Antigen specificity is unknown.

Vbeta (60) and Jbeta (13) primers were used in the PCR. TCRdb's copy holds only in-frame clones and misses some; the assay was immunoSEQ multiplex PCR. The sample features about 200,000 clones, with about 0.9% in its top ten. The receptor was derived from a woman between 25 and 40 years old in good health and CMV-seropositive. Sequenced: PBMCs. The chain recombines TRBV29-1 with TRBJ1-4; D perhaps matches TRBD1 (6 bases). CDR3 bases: TGCAGCGTCTCAAAGGGGGACGAAAAACTGTTTTTT. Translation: CSVSKGDEKLFF.